This T cell receptor beta chain was captured in a study of blood T cell repertoires in COVID-19. Some clones are missing from TCRdb's copy, which holds only in-frame ones; the method was immunoSEQ multiplex PCR. The data hold under 300,000 clones, with just under 90% observed a single time. V was pared by 5 bases and J by 7 bases, with 13 bases of the junction left unmatched. The CDR3 is made up of 17 amino acids. Germline CDR1 and CDR2: SEHNR and FQNEAQ (reference sequence). Recovered status in Cohort 3 required two negative PCRs, clearance, or symptom resolution. Sequencing was carried out using PBMCs or T cells enriched from blood (not recorded which). The receptor comes from a woman aged 55-70 years who had recovered from COVID-19. The chain carries TRBV7-9 and TRBJ2-1; 11 positions agree with TRBD2. CDR3 in DNA: TGTGCCAGCAGCCCGCCGACGGGACTAGCGGACCTGAATGAGCAGTTCTTC. Amino acids: CASSPPTGLADLNEQFF.